These 6 T cell receptor beta chains were all obtained from the same sample, sequenced in a study of blood T cell repertoires in COVID-19. Some clones are missing from TCRdb's copy, which holds only in-frame ones; the method was immunoSEQ multiplex PCR. The sample consists of fewer than 450,000 clones, 90% of them appearing once. Sequencing was done on a sample of PBMCs or T cells enriched from blood (not recorded which). The receptors here all came from a man younger than 35 who had recovered from COVID-19.

The chain uses TRBV5-8 and TRBJ1-5, with D tentatively TRBD1 (5 bases). The V and J ends lost 5 bases and 4 bases respectively, with 13 bases between them. This CDR3 region has 14 residues. In germline, CDR1 is SGHTS, CDR2 YDEGEE. CDR3 nucleotide sequence: TGTGCCAGCAGGGCGGGACGGATTAATCAGCCCCAGCATTTT. Its translation: CASRAGRINQPQHF.

The chain combines TRBV7-8 with TRBJ2-1; 9 positions agree with TRBD1. The germline V gene encodes CDR1 SGHVS and CDR2 FQNEAQ. The CDR3 is 18 amino acids. Germline trimming cut 5 bases from V and 1 base from J; bases unmatched to any gene: 12. The CDR3, as DNA: TGTGCCAGCAGCCCCCAACGACCGGGACAGGGTTCCTACAATGAGCAGTTCTTC. Its translation: CASSPQRPGQGSYNEQFF.

The rearrangement joins TRBV19 to TRBJ1-5, with 7 bases aligning to TRBD1. The CDR3 is 15 residues long. The V segment lost 4 bases and the J segment 2 bases; nucleotides outside the gene matches: 5. Germline lookup yields CDR1 LNHDA and CDR2 SQIVND (reference sequence). CDR3 residues: CASSTTGAGNQPQHF. The CDR3 DNA reads TGTGCCAGTAGTACAACAGGGGCGGGCAATCAGCCCCAGCATTTT.

A remark on this clone: The same CDR3 is also encoded by other DNA sequences in this sample. The V and J genes are TRBV29-1 and TRBJ1-1; possibly TRBD1 for D (6 bases). Germline V gene data show CDR1 as SQVTM and CDR2 as ANQGSEA. This CDR3 is 12 amino acids long. With 6 bases removed from V and 2 bases from J, the gap between germline ends came to 10 bases. CDR3 sequence (DNA): TGCAGCGTGCCAGGGGCTAACACTGAAGCTTTCTTT. It yields the protein CSVPGANTEAFF.

The chain is built from TRBV18 and TRBJ2-5; 7 bases are a match to TRBD1. After removal of 3 bases from V and 0 bases from J, the junction contained 4 bases not matched to a gene. Germline CDR1 reads KGHSH; CDR2 reads LQKENI. This CDR3 is 15 amino acids long. CDR3 bases: TGTGCCAGCTCACCCGGGACAGAGTACCAAGAGACCCAGTACTTC. Protein product: CASSPGTEYQETQYF. The complete variable domain, with remaining parts taken from reference TRBV18 and TRBJ2-5, reads NAGVMQNPRHLVRRRGQEARLRCSPMKGHSHVYWYRQLPEEGLKFMVYLQKENIIDESGMPKERFSAEFPKEGPSILRIQQVVRGDSAAYFCASSPGTEYQETQYFGPGTRLLVL.

This sequence joins TRBV3-1 (or the pseudogene TRBV3-2) and TRBJ1-2, with 8 bases lining up with TRBD1. Per the germline V gene, CDR1 is LGHDT and CDR2 is YNNKEL (reference sequence). This CDR3 contains 15 residues. Trimming cost V 3 bases and J 4 bases; bases outside gene matches: 7. CDR3 sequence: CASSHRQGQGYGYTF. The CDR3 bases are TGTGCCAGCAGCCACCGACAGGGGCAGGGCTATGGCTACACCTTC.